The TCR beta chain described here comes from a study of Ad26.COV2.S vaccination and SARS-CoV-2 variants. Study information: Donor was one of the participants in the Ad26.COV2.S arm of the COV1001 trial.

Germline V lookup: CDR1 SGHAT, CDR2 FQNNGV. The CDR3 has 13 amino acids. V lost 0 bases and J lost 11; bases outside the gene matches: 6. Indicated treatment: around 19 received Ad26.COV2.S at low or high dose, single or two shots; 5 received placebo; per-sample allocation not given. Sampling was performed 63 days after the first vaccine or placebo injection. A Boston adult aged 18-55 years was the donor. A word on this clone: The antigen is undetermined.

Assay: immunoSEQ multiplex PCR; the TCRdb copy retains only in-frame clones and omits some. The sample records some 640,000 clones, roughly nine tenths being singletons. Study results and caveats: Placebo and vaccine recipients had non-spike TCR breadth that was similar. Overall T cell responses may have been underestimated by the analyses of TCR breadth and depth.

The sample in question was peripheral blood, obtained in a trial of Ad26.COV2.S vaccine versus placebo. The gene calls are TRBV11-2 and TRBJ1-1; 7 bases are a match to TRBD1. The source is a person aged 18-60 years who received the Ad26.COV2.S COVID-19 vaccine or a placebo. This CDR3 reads CASSLDGRGRAFF. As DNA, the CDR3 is TGTGCCAGCAGCTTAGATGGGAGGGGGCGGGCTTTCTTT.